The text below deals with one TCR beta chain. What it binds is unknown. Sequencing of TCR beta was performed on blood CD8+ and CD4+ T cells. V dropped 0 bases and J dropped 1 base, with 9 bases sitting between them. This CDR3 comprises 16 residues. This specimen comes from a study of CD8 T cells in Susac syndrome. Overall study findings and caveats: Regarding the TCR sequencing and HLA analysis, the study admitted that a relatively small number of individuals were involved.

Random hexamers were used to reverse transcribe the RNA input (about 0.45 to 1 ug). TCRdb ran MiXCR on the immunoSEQ multiplex PCR reads and lists one entry per CDR3 protein. Of around 200,000 distinct CDR3 sequences listed, around nine tenths are singletons. The specimen sequenced was CD8+ T cells from PBMCs. The V and J genes are TRBV23-1 and TRBJ2-2; the D gene could be TRBD1 or TRBD2 (6 bases each). TRBV23-1 is classed as an ORF, of uncertain function. The source of this sequence is a human donor with multiple sclerosis. The chain's CDR3 is CASSQSGGQNTGELFF. CDR3 coding DNA: TGCGCCAGCAGTCAATCGGGGGGACAGAACACCGGGGAGCTGTTTTTT.